This T cell receptor beta chain was sequenced during a study of T cells after yellow fever vaccination. TCRdb processed the 5' RACE reads anew with MiXCR; each CDR3 protein has one entry. The sample includes around 250,000 distinct CDR3 sequences, about 7% of them seen just once. This CDR3 has 14 residues. Germline values: CDR1 LGHNA, CDR2 YNFKEQ. V was clipped by 1 base and J by 3 bases, with 9 bases between them. This clonotype was seen many times. What it recognizes is unknown. Study results and limitations: Weaker, the secondary response peaked sooner, at day 5 versus 15. Researchers cautioned that FACS-sorted repertoires could harbor abundant clonotypes contaminating from the bulk population.

Sequencing was performed on CD4+ T cells sorted from PBMCs, taken 15 days after the yellow fever booster vaccination. The chain has TRBV4-2 and TRBJ1-1, with a tentative D call TRBD1 (5 bases). This receptor was obtained from a man aged 25-45 years who received the YFV17D yellow fever vaccine. The CDR3 DNA follows: TGTGCCAGCAGCCAAGCGGGGGGGTACACTGAAGCTTTCTTT. Amino acid sequence: CASSQAGGYTEAFF.